These 25 T cell receptor beta chains were sequenced from one sample in a study of blood T cell repertoires in COVID-19. This table comes from immunoSEQ multiplex PCR, and its TCRdb copy is limited to in-frame clones, with some not included. The sample shows over 85,000 clones, about 85% of them seen only once. Sequencing was performed on peripheral blood. Receptors were obtained from a man aged 50 to 59 with active COVID-19.

The CDR3 DNA is TGCGCCAGCAGCGACGGACGGACAAACTCTGGAAACACCATATATTTT. This codes for CASSDGRTNSGNTIYF. This chain links TRBV5-1 with TRBJ1-3, with D perhaps matching TRBD1 (5 bases). The V gene lost 4 bases and the J gene lost 0 bases, with 14 bases spanning the gap. The germline V gene has CDR1 SGHRS and CDR2 YFSETQ. The CDR3 covers 16 residues. The full variable domain, rest sourced from reference TRBV5-1 and TRBJ1-3, is KAGVTQTPRYLIKTRGQQVTLSCSPISGHRSVSWYQQTPGQGLQFLFEYFSETQRNKGNFPGRFSGRQFSNSRSEMNVSTLELGDSALYLCASSDGRTNSGNTIYFGEGSWLTVV.

The chain is built from TRBV7-9 and TRBJ2-7; D possibly corresponds to TRBD1 (5 bases). Per the germline V gene, CDR1 is SEHNR and CDR2 is FQNEAQ (reference sequence). CDR3 length: 17 residues. Between the trimmed V and J ends, which lost 5 bases and 9 bases, there was a span of 29 bases. The CDR3 reads CASSPTAGAGSRSGQYF. DNA of the CDR3: TGTGCCAGCAGCCCCACAGCTGGTGCAGGGTCCCGGAGTGGGCAGTACTTC.

The chain combines TRBV4-1 with TRBJ2-5; maybe TRBD2 (5 bases). The CDR3 has 16 residues. V was shortened by 1 base and J by 4 bases, with 16 bases between the two germline ends. Germline lookup yields CDR1 MGHRA and CDR2 YSYEKL. The CDR3 region has the DNA TGCGCCAGCAGCCAAGGTCTAGCCGTCTTAGCAGAGACCCAGTACTTC. The encoded protein is CASSQGLAVLAETQYF.

The V and J genes are TRBV12-5 and TRBJ2-5, with 8 bases fitting TRBD1. The CDR3 runs to 15 residues. Per germline, CDR1 LGHNT and CDR2 FRNRAP. The ends lost 5 bases at V and 2 bases at J; junction bases unmatched: 7. CDR3 sequence reads: CASGPGQAPQETQYF. The CDR3 DNA is TGTGCTAGTGGTCCGGGACAGGCTCCACAAGAGACCCAGTACTTC.

For this clone: Mismatch with germline at one junction end may stem from a read error. The genes are TRBV6-2 or TRBV6-3 and TRBJ2-1; D is perhaps TRBD1 (6 bases). The germline gives CDR1 MNHEY, CDR2 SVGEGT. There are 19 residues in the CDR3. CDR3 residues: CASSFPIVQRTFSSGYRVF. CDR3 bases: TGTGCCAGCAGTTTCCCCATAGTGCAGCGGACCTTTTCTTCGGGTTACAGGGTCTTC.

The chain recombines TRBV11-2 with TRBJ2-2, with D unclear. CDR3 length: 13 amino acids. V was clipped by 2 bases and J by 4 bases, with 5 bases between them. Germline V lookup: CDR1 SGHAT, CDR2 FQNNGV. CDR3 DNA sequence: TGTGCCAGCAGCTTATCCGTCACCGGGGAGCTGTTTTTT. Residues: CASSLSVTGELFF.

V usage is TRBV6-5 and J usage is TRBJ1-1; D might be TRBD1 (5 bases). V dropped 6 bases and J dropped 2 bases, with 7 bases sitting between them. The CDR3 loop spans 12 amino acids. Per germline, CDR1 MNHEY and CDR2 SVGAGI. The CDR3 region is CASRRGNTEAFF. The CDR3, as DNA: TGTGCCAGCAGAAGGGGTAACACTGAAGCTTTCTTT.

The chain uses TRBV24-1 and TRBJ2-5; D uncertain. The germline CDR1 and CDR2 sequences are KGHDR and SFDVKD. V dropped 3 bases and J dropped 2 bases, with 3 bases sitting between them. The CDR3 spans 12 residues. The CDR3 region is CATSDTQETQYF. The CDR3 DNA reads as TGTGCCACCAGTGATACACAAGAGACCCAGTACTTC.

The rearrangement links TRBV3-1 (or the pseudogene TRBV3-2) to TRBJ1-1, with a tentative D call TRBD1 (6 bases). The V gene's germline CDR1 is LGHDT and CDR2 YNNKEL (reference sequence). Trimming cost V 0 bases and J 5 bases, with 13 bases left between them. The CDR3 has 15 residues. CDR3 coding DNA: TGTGCCAGCAGCCAAGAGGGCAGGGGCCAGACTGAAGCTTTCTTT. Translated, it gives CASSQEGRGQTEAFF.

Only one count was recorded for this clone. V is TRBV7-7 and J is TRBJ2-5; 13 nucleotides match TRBD2. V lost 4 bases to trimming and J lost 5 bases; unmatched junction nucleotides: 7. This CDR3 comprises 16 residues. Germline V gene sequence: CDR1 SSHAT, CDR2 FNYEAQ (reference sequence). CDR3 in DNA: TGTGCCAGCAGCTCGCAAACGACTAGCGGGGGGGAGACCCAGTACTTC. As protein: CASSSQTTSGGETQYF.

The gene calls are TRBV24-1 and TRBJ1-1, with no clear D. V lost 4 bases, J lost 4 bases, and 3 bases lay in between. CDR1 is KGHDR and CDR2 is SFDVKD in the germline V gene. This CDR3 comprises 11 residues. The CDR3 nucleotides read TGTGCCACCAGTGACGGCACTGAAGCTTTCTTT. This translates into CATSDGTEAFF.

The chain carries TRBV5-4 and TRBJ2-5; D uncertain. The CDR3 has 13 amino acids. V shed 0 bases and J shed 5 bases, with 8 bases lying between them. The germline gives CDR1 SGHNT, CDR2 YYREEE (reference sequence). CDR3 amino acids: CASSLALGETQYF. The DNA of the CDR3 is TGTGCCAGCAGCTTGGCTTTGGGCGAGACCCAGTACTTC.

The gene calls are TRBV15 and TRBJ2-7; tentatively, D is TRBD2 (6 bases). CDR1 is LNHNV, CDR2 YYDKDF, per germline (reference sequence). The V gene lost 0 bases and the J gene lost 4 bases, with 13 bases spanning the gap. The CDR3 is 15 amino acids. DNA for the CDR3: TGTGCCACCAGCAGAGAAGGGAGGACTTTATACGAGCAGTACTTC. Protein: CATSREGRTLYEQYF.

A few counts support this clone. The V call is TRBV19, the J call TRBJ1-5; possible D gene TRBD1, 5 bases. Trimming shortened V by 1 base and J by 4 bases, and 11 bases separated the two germline ends. The length of the CDR3 is 15 residues. In germline, CDR1 is LNHDA, CDR2 SQIVND (reference sequence). The chain's CDR3 is CASSIVAAGNQPQHF. DNA for the CDR3: TGTGCCAGTAGTATAGTAGCGGCAGGGAATCAGCCCCAGCATTTT.

The chain has TRBV4-1 and TRBJ2-7, with TRBD2 identical over 8 bases. There are 16 residues in the CDR3. V shed 0 bases, J shed 0 bases, and the junction held 4 bases outside the gene matches. Germline V CDR1 and CDR2: MGHRA, YSYEKL. CDR3 coding DNA: TGCGCCAGCAGCCAAGAAAGGCTAGCGGGCTCCTACGAGCAGTACTTC. Amino acid sequence: CASSQERLAGSYEQYF.

The DNA for the CDR3 is TGTGCCAGCAGCCCCGGACAGGGGGCTAGCACCGGGGAGCTGTTTTTT. As protein: CASSPGQGASTGELFF. The chain is built from TRBV11-1 and TRBJ2-2; 11 bases agree with TRBD1. Looked up from germline, CDR1 is SGHAT and CDR2 is FQDESV (reference sequence). The CDR3 loop spans 16 amino acids. V lost 5 bases to trimming and J lost 4 bases; unmatched junction nucleotides: 6.

The gene calls are TRBV5-1 and TRBJ2-7; 13 positions match TRBD2. The CDR3 has 15 amino acids. Trimming took 4 bases from V and 2 from J; bases not matched to a gene: 3. CDR1 SGHRS and CDR2 YFSETQ come from the germline V gene. Here the CDR3 DNA reads TGCGCCAGCAGCACCGGACTAGCGGGGGCCTACGAGCAGTACTTC. It codes for CASSTGLAGAYEQYF.

The V and J genes are TRBV30 and TRBJ1-1; 8 bases agree with TRBD1. The CDR3 is 14 amino acids. Germline assignment: CDR1 GTSNPN and CDR2 SVGIG (reference sequence). The junction had 8 bases not matched to a gene; V was cut back by 1 base and J by 7 bases. Written as DNA, the CDR3 is TGTGCCTGGAGTGAAATAGGGACAGGTAATGAAGCTTTCTTT. Residues: CAWSEIGTGNEAFF.

V and J are TRBV3-1 (or the pseudogene TRBV3-2) and TRBJ2-7; weak D call: TRBD1 (6 bases). The CDR3 runs 15 residues. Trimming took 3 bases from V and 6 from J, leaving 18 bases between them. Germline CDR1 reads LGHDT; CDR2 reads YNNKEL (reference sequence). CDR3 sequence reads: CASSQSVTRGGEQYF. DNA for the CDR3: TGTGCCAGCAGCCAGAGTGTGACCCGAGGGGGCGAGCAGTACTTC.

CDR3 sequence: CASSFGMPNEKLFF. The DNA for the CDR3 is TGTGCCAGCAGCTTCGGGATGCCCAATGAAAAACTGTTTTTT. The chain is built from TRBV5-6 and TRBJ1-4; D call uncertain. The CDR3 is 14 residues long. Trimming took off 2 bases at V and 5 bases at J, with 10 bases between the two ends. The V gene's germline CDR1 is SGHDT and CDR2 YYEEEE.

This clone was detected once. At one boundary the junction diverges from the germline segment, which might be a read error. The chain recombines TRBV6-1 with TRBJ2-3; D remains unclear. This CDR3 contains 13 residues. Germline CDR1 and CDR2: MNHNS and SASEGT. This chain's CDR3 is CASSEANSAGCGF. The CDR3 DNA reads TGTGCCAGCAGTGAAGCAAACTCTGCCGGGTGCGGATTT.

V usage is TRBV19 and J usage is TRBJ2-3; 10 positions agree with TRBD2. Per germline, CDR1 LNHDA and CDR2 SQIVND (reference sequence). V trimming: 6 bases; J trimming: 4 bases; junction bases outside the gene matches: 10. The CDR3 covers 16 residues. This CDR3 reads CASSTTSGGASDTQYF. CDR3 nucleotide sequence: TGTGCCAGTAGCACAACCAGCGGGGGGGCCTCAGATACGCAGTATTTT.

To note about this clone: The sample carries other DNA sequences with the same CDR3. V gene TRBV6-5 combines with J gene TRBJ1-5, with D perhaps TRBD1 (6 bases). CDR3 size: 13 residues. Germline V CDR1 and CDR2: MNHEY, SVGAGI. V was cut by 5 bases and J by 4 bases, with 9 bases left in between. The chain's CDR3 is CASSRGGNQPQHF. The CDR3 DNA sequence: TGTGCCAGCAGTCGAGGGGGTAATCAGCCCCAGCATTTT.

The chain joins TRBV19 to TRBJ2-7, with D uncertain. V lost 0 bases to trimming and J lost 4 bases, with 13 bases between them. CDR1 is LNHDA, CDR2 SQIVND, per germline (reference sequence). This CDR3 spans 15 amino acids. The CDR3 DNA sequence: TGTGCCAGTAGTATAGAGGCAGGTGGTAGATACGAGCAGTACTTC. Translation gives CASSIEAGGRYEQYF.

J is TRBJ1-2 and V is TRBV6-5; 10 positions match TRBD1. CDR3 size: 15 residues. Germline V gene sequence: CDR1 MNHEY, CDR2 SVGAGI. Losses at the gene ends were 5 bases for V and 7 bases for J; bases not matched to a gene: 10. CDR3 residues: CASSPYGTGVGGYTF. The CDR3 bases are TGTGCCAGCAGTCCTTATGGGACAGGGGTGGGTGGCTACACCTTC.